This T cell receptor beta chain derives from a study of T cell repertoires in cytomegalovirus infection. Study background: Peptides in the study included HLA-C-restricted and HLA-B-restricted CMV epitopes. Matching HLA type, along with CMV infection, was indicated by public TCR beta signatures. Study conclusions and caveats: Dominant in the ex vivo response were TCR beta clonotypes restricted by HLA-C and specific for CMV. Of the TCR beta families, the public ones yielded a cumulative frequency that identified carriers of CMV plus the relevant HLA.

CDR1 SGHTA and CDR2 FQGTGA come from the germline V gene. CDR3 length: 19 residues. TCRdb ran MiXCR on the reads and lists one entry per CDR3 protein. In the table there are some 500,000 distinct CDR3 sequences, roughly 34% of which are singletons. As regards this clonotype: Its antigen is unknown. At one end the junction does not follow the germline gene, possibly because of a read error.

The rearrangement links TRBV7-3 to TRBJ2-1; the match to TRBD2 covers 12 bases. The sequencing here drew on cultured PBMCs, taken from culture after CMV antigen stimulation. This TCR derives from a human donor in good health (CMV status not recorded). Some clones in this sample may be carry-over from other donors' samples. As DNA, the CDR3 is TGTACCAGCAGCCCCGGAACCCTACTAGCGGGGGGCCACTACAATGAGCAGTTCTTC. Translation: CTSSPGTLLAGGHYNEQFF.